The clone carrying this TCR beta chain has a count of ten or more. The data originate from a study of regulatory T cells in long-lasting Graves disease. Combining iRepertoire HTBI primers with Arm-PCR of CDR3 regions, the authors built TCR beta libraries. MiXCR, run by TCRdb on the multiplex PCR reads, gives a single entry per CDR3 protein. The sample lists around 420,000 distinct CDR3 sequences, approximately 16% occurring once. As to time point: newly diagnosed GD, antithyroid drugs for less than 3 months. TCR sequences were obtained from RNA taken from PBMCs. This CDR3 has 16 residues. The V and J ends lost 2 bases and 0 bases respectively, with 10 bases between them. The same data also contributed to another study, on T cells in Graves' hyperthyroidism and ophthalmopathy. As reported in that work: Disease duration under 2 months; hyperthyroidism patients were aged 18 to 65.

The J gene is TRBJ2-2, the V gene TRBV12-3 or TRBV12-4; no definite D call. The sequences come from peripheral blood mononuclear cells (PBMCs), collected at new diagnosis, from a patient treated with antithyroid drugs. The TCR originated in a woman in her forties with Graves disease. Here the CDR3 reads CASSLSPVPNTGELFF. DNA of the CDR3: TGTGCCAGCAGTTTATCGCCCGTCCCGAACACCGGGGAGCTGTTTTTT.